Described below is a single T cell receptor (beta chain) sequence and its context. This clonotype has a count of ten or more. This clone's antigen is unknown. No qualities accompany the bases; no much larger clone lies one base away. The CDR3 holds 15 amino acids from the cysteine to the phenylalanine. Only the CDR3 portion is preserved as DNA: 45 bases, with reading frame beginning at the first base. Trimming accounts for 3 bases at V and 2 bases at J, while the number of junction bases matched to no gene is 7. Looking up the germline V gene yields CDR1 SGHVS and CDR2 FNYEAQ. The TCR beta CDR3 regions were amplified from RNA transcripts. For the first round of RT-PCR on the TCR CDR3, the HTBI primer set was used together with the Qiagen OneStep RT-PCR kit. A second multiplex PCR round built the libraries, followed by size selection and purification. Libraries were sequenced paired-end with 100 bp reads on an Illumina HiSeq2000. From the authors' description of their analysis: SOAPnuke was used to process the raw data, with reads discarded if the reads contained adapters or uncalled bases, had a mean Phred below 15, or lacked an exact constant-primer or identifier match. High-quality paired reads were merged using COPE v1.2.5, and each unique nucleotide sequence was defined as a clonotype. MiTCR v1.1 was used to align clonotypes to the IMGT TRBV, TRBD and TRBJ reference segments. Only V-J combinations with frequency above 0.0001, covering about 99% of repertoires, were analysed. A TCS score was defined as the ratio between F50 (clonal expansion) and ExV (chaos), using BLOSUM62-based TCRdist between CDR3 peptides within each V-J. Welch's t-statistics and random forest reduced around 550 V-J features to 10 to 15, which were used in a naive Bayes classifier (R e1071). The similarity between thyroid and blood repertoires was quantified using the Morisita-Horn index. The raw public data were reprocessed by TCRdb itself: fastp quality trimming at Q25, MiXCR clonotype calling, in-frame beta chains only. Rows with one shared CDR3 protein collapse into an entry with the most common genes and DNA. Here the V and J calls rest on TCRdb's processing, not on the authors' analysis. In all, the sample holds over 700,000 distinct CDR3 sequences, and 38% of those were seen once. 7.5% to 9.5% of the sample is held by the ten biggest clonotypes.

These data are taken from a study of T cells in Graves' hyperthyroidism and ophthalmopathy (dated by TCRdb to the late 2010s). Background on the whole study: Peripheral blood samples were taken at the time of initial diagnosis, prior to any treatment. TCR V-J signatures able to tell the groups apart were searched for in a discovery cohort of 95 or so patients, of whom 40 to 45 had Graves' ophthalmopathy and 55 to 60 had stable Graves' hyperthyroidism. Prospective prediction of ophthalmopathy was tested in an independent validation cohort of fewer than 20 hyperthyroidism patients and 15 to 17 patients who later progressed to ophthalmopathy. For training and testing, the 110 or so patients in the discovery cohort were randomly divided in a 7:3 ratio. In addition, the study compared T-cell repertoires in thyroid tissue and in blood from about 6 Graves' hyperthyroidism patients. Once sampling was done, hyperthyroidism patients were given methimazole at a starting dose of 30 mg daily, whereas ophthalmopathy patients were given high-dose intravenous methylprednisolone. TCR Vbeta CDR3 sequencing of 130 to 150 peripheral blood samples (43 ophthalmopathy, 75 hyperthyroidism and roughly 17 progressor patients) is reported in the paper. General study outcomes and caveats: In validation, the model predicted progression to ophthalmopathy a median of around 6.5 months before onset, with about 70% sensitivity and roughly 77% specificity. A 13 V-J signature model separated ophthalmopathy from stable hyperthyroidism, with approximately 87% sensitivity and roughly 81% specificity in cross-validation and 80%/75% in testing. Blood samples also contained most of the expanded thyroid clonotypes (frequency above 0.001), which suggests that blood repertoires may reflect thyroid immune responses. No statistical method was used to set the sample size in advance, and investigators knew the group allocation.

Stable Graves' hyperthyroidism was defined as no progression to ophthalmopathy during 18 months of follow-up. The hyperthyroidism patients were between 18 and 65 years old and newly diagnosed, with a disease duration of less than 2 months. The study excluded patients with uncontrolled infections, other autoimmune diseases, pregnancy or lactation. Diagnoses were based on clinical symptoms, serum thyroxine and TRAb, thyroid ultrasound and orbital computed tomography. PBMCs were separated from 8 to 10 ml of fresh peripheral blood using Ficoll-Paque density gradient centrifugation. Total RNA was extracted using Trizol reagent, and RNA quality was assessed on an Agilent 2100 Bioanalyzer.

This sequence uses TRBV7-6 and TRBJ2-7; TRBD1 aligns with 7 central bases. Sequenced: blood. This clonotype originated in a man between 18 and 35 years old with Graves' hyperthyroidism. This receptor has the CDR3 CASSFVTGATYEQYF. The DNA reads as follows: TGTGCCAGCAGCTTCGTCACAGGGGCGACCTACGAGCAGTACTTC. When the CDR3 is completed using the reference TRBV7-6 and TRBJ2-7 genes on either side, the full variable domain is GAGVSQSPRYKVTKRGQDVALRCDPISGHVSLYWYRQALGQGPEFLTYFNYEAQQDKSGLPNDRFSAERPEGSISTLTIQRTEQRDSAMYRCASSFVTGATYEQYFGPGTRLTVT.